This passage covers 28 T cell receptor beta chains from one sample sequenced in a study of shared clonotypes between healthy human individuals. Sequencing was performed with immunoSEQ multiplex PCR; in TCRdb, only in-frame clones are kept and a portion is missing. The table lists 400,000 to 500,000 clones, around 80% of them singletons. The sequencing input was PBMCs. The receptors shown here come from a woman aged 35 to 49 in good health. Some clones in this sample may be carry-over from other donors' samples.

This chain joins TRBV10-2 and TRBJ1-1, with D possibly TRBD1 on 6 matching bases. The germline gives CDR1 WSHSY, CDR2 SAAADI. The CDR3 sequence is 15 residues long. V lost 6 bases, J lost 11 bases, and 25 bases lay in between. The CDR3 bases are TGCGCCAGCAGGGACTCCTCTGCAATCAGCCAGGGGGCTTTCTTT. Its translation is CASRDSSAISQGAFF.

This rearrangement joins TRBV5-1 to TRBJ2-7; D unclear. Trimming pared 5 bases from V and 5 bases from J, leaving 11 bases between. This CDR3 spans 12 amino acids. The germline CDR1 and CDR2 sequences are SGHRS and YFSETQ. CDR3 nucleotides: TGCGCCAGCAGTCTTGAAAGGGACGAGCAGTACTTC. This sequence encodes CASSLERDEQYF.

The rearrangement joins TRBV28 to TRBJ2-7; D tentatively fits TRBD1 or TRBD2 (5 bases each). Trimming shortened V by 5 bases and J by 6 bases, and 20 bases separated the two germline ends. This CDR3 region has 15 residues. CDR1 and CDR2 (germline): MDHEN, SYDVKM. This CDR3 is CASSVTGAPDLEQYF. DNA of the CDR3: TGTGCCAGCAGTGTAACCGGGGCCCCGGATCTCGAGCAGTACTTC. The full variable domain, rest sourced from reference TRBV28 and TRBJ2-7, is DVKVTQSSRYLVKRTGEKVFLECVQDMDHENMFWYRQDPGLGLRLIYFSYDVKMKEKGDIPEGYSVSREKKERFSLILESASTNQTSMYLCASSVTGAPDLEQYFGPGTRLTVT.

This clone was found once. CDR3 in DNA: TGTGCCATCAGTTTAGCGGGACAGTCCTACAATGAGCAGTTCTTC. Encoded protein: CAISLAGQSYNEQFF. The V and J genes are TRBV10-3 and TRBJ2-1; a possible D gene is TRBD2 (8 bases). Germline values: CDR1 ENHRY, CDR2 SYGVKD. Trimming shortened V by 5 bases and J by 1 base, and 12 bases separated the two germline ends. CDR3 length: 15 residues.

The gene calls are TRBV2 and TRBJ1-5; 7 positions match TRBD1. This CDR3 has 14 amino acids. V lost 4 bases to trimming and J lost 5 bases; unmatched junction nucleotides: 5. The germline gives CDR1 SNHLY, CDR2 FYNNEI. The CDR3 region is CASSAGGGDQPQHF. In DNA, the CDR3 is TGTGCCAGCAGTGCAGGAGGGGGCGATCAGCCCCAGCATTTT.

The genes are TRBV21-1 and TRBJ1-4; TRBD1, the D gene given by the table, was not confirmed from the DNA. TRBV21-1 is reported as a pseudogene. This CDR3 is 21 amino acids long. DNA of the CDR3: TGTGCCAGCAGCAAAAAACCGACCTGGGTGGGACAGGGCTGGCCTAATGAAAAACTGTTTTTT. As protein: CASSKKPTWVGQGWPNEKLFF.

This clone was picked up a small number of times. V and J are TRBV12-5 and TRBJ2-5; D is uncertain. This CDR3 region has 13 residues. Germline CDR1 LGHNT, CDR2 FRNRAP. Trimming shortened V by 7 bases and J by 1 base, and 10 bases separated the two germline ends. The CDR3 reads CASAADIQETQYF. Written as DNA, the CDR3 is TGTGCTAGTGCCGCCGACATCCAAGAGACCCAGTACTTC.

This clone was recorded only once. The rearrangement joins TRBV5-1 to TRBJ1-2; no clear D gene. Between the trimmed V and J ends, which lost 0 bases and 4 bases, there was a span of 13 bases. The length of the CDR3 is 15 residues. The germline V gene encodes CDR1 SGHRS and CDR2 YFSETQ. CDR3 sequence reads: CASSLGTGLGYGYTF. CDR3 in DNA: TGCGCCAGCAGCTTGGGTACGGGTTTAGGCTATGGCTACACCTTC.

As DNA, the CDR3 is TGTGCCAGCAGTTCCCCACAGGGGAGGTCCTACGAGCAGTACTTC. This codes for CASSSPQGRSYEQYF. This rearrangement joins TRBV28 to TRBJ2-7, with D perhaps TRBD1 (7 bases). The CDR3 has 15 amino acids. CDR1 is MDHEN and CDR2 is SYDVKM in the germline V gene. V was clipped by 4 bases and J by 1 base, with 14 bases between them.

V and J are TRBV15 and TRBJ1-5; D is perhaps TRBD1 (6 bases). Germline CDR1 is LNHNV and CDR2 is YYDKDF (reference sequence). V gave up 1 base and J gave up 6 bases, with 19 bases separating them. This CDR3 is built from 17 residues. CDR3 nucleotide sequence: TGTGCCACCAGCAGAGCCTTCCTGTCACAGGGTCCTCAGCCCCAGCATTTT. Encoded protein: CATSRAFLSQGPQPQHF.

The chain has TRBV11-2 and TRBJ1-2, with TRBD1 as a possible D gene (6 bases). V gave up 5 bases and J gave up 0 bases, with 16 bases separating them. The CDR3 has 16 amino acids. Germline V CDR1 and CDR2: SGHAT, FQNNGV. The CDR3: CASSLTTGAANYGYTF. In nucleotides, the CDR3 is TGTGCCAGCAGCCTCACGACAGGTGCGGCTAACTATGGCTACACCTTC.

The V call is TRBV11-2, the J call TRBJ1-1, with TRBD1 as a possible D gene (6 bases). The germline V gene encodes CDR1 SGHAT and CDR2 FQNNGV. The V gene lost 6 bases and the J gene lost 12 bases, with 23 bases spanning the gap. CDR3 size: 14 residues. The CDR3 region is CASRPTQGPLEPFF. CDR3 DNA sequence: TGTGCCAGCAGACCTACGCAGGGGCCGCTAGAACCTTTCTTT. The whole variable domain, filled in from reference TRBV11-2 and TRBJ1-1, reads EAGVAQSPRYKIIEKRQSVAFWCNPISGHATLYWYQQILGQGPKLLIQFQNNGVVDDSQLPKDRFSAERLKGVDSTLKIQPAKLEDSAVYLCASRPTQGPLEPFFGQGTRLTVV.

This clone was counted between two and nine times. This chain links TRBV29-1 with TRBJ1-4; D not certain. V dropped 7 bases and J dropped 0 bases, with 12 bases sitting between them. The CDR3 sequence is 14 residues long. CDR1 is SQVTM, CDR2 ANQGSEA, per germline. CDR3 residues: CSATVGTTNEKLFF. The CDR3 nucleotides are TGCAGCGCCACCGTGGGGACAACTAATGAAAAACTGTTTTTT.

The chain has TRBV6-5 and TRBJ1-4; D is possibly TRBD1 (5 bases). From germline, CDR1 is MNHEY and CDR2 SVGAGI. The CDR3 sequence is 13 residues long. V lost 10 bases and J lost 8, with 17 bases in between. DNA for the CDR3: TGTGCCACAACAGGTCGGAACGGGGAAAAACTGTTTTTT. Encoded protein: CATTGRNGEKLFF.

The gene calls are TRBV14 and TRBJ2-2; 12 bases align to TRBD2. From germline, CDR1 is SGHDN and CDR2 FVKESK. This CDR3 is 15 amino acids long. Trimming at V came to 4 bases and at J to 9 bases, leaving 6 bases not matched to a gene. CDR3 residues: CASSRLTSGSRELFF. CDR3 nucleotide sequence: TGTGCCAGCAGCCGCCTGACTAGCGGGAGCCGGGAGCTGTTTTTT. Filled out from reference TRBV14 and TRBJ2-2, the complete variable domain reads EAGVTQFPSHSVIEKGQTVTLRCDPISGHDNLYWYRRVMGKEIKFLLHFVKESKQDESGMPNNRFLAERTGGTYSTLKVQPAELEDSGVYFCASSRLTSGSRELFFGEGSRLTVL.

The V gene is TRBV18, the J gene TRBJ2-1; 12 nucleotides match TRBD2. J was trimmed by 9 bases and V by 3 bases; bases with no gene match: 6. Germline lookup yields CDR1 KGHSH and CDR2 LQKENI. The CDR3 is 15 residues long. CDR3 nucleotide sequence: TGTGCCAGCTCACCCGGACTAGCGGGATTGGGTGAGCAGTTCTTC. It specifies CASSPGLAGLGEQFF.

The chain's CDR3 is CASSATGTSDRGTQYF. The CDR3 nucleotides are TGTGCCAGCAGCGCTACCGGGACTAGCGACCGTGGGACCCAGTACTTC. J is TRBJ2-5 and V is TRBV9; TRBD2 matches at 10 bases. CDR1 and CDR2 (germline): SGDLS, YYNGEE. Losses at the gene ends were 3 bases for V and 7 bases for J; bases not matched to a gene: 12. This CDR3 has 16 amino acids.

The sample holds a few counts of this clone. The CDR3: CASSGTNQPQHF. CDR3 nucleotides: TGCGCCAGCAGTGGCACCAATCAGCCCCAGCATTTT. The gene calls are TRBV10-2 and TRBJ1-5; the D is unclear. The V gene lost 4 bases and the J gene lost 3 bases, with 4 bases spanning the gap. Germline values: CDR1 WSHSY, CDR2 SAAADI. The CDR3 spans 12 residues.

The DNA of the CDR3 is TGTGCCTGGAGAGAGGGGATAGCGGGATTTAAGACCCAGTACTTC. The encoded protein is CAWREGIAGFKTQYF. This chain uses TRBV30 with TRBJ2-5; 8 bases are a match to TRBD2. From germline, CDR1 is GTSNPN and CDR2 SVGIG (reference sequence). V was clipped by 3 bases and J by 6 bases; unmatched bases: 12. The CDR3 sequence is 15 residues long.

V is TRBV6-5 and J is TRBJ2-5, with D perhaps matching TRBD2 (6 bases). V gave up 7 bases and J gave up 4 bases, with 16 bases separating them. CDR3 length: 14 residues. The germline gives CDR1 MNHEY, CDR2 SVGAGI. CDR3 in amino acids: CASTATSGAETQYF. CDR3 coding DNA: TGTGCCAGCACCGCGACTAGTGGGGCAGAGACCCAGTACTTC.

Here the CDR3 reads CASLPFHSSNQPQHF. The CDR3, as DNA: TGTGCCAGCCTCCCTTTTCATAGTAGCAATCAGCCCCAGCATTTT. V usage is TRBV27 and J usage is TRBJ1-5; no clear D. The V gene's germline CDR1 is MNHEY and CDR2 SMNVEV (reference sequence). Trimming removed 8 bases from V and 0 bases from J, with 14 bases in between. The CDR3 has 15 amino acids.

As for this clone: A far larger clone is only one base removed, so a read error is likely. Other DNA sequences in the sample encode the same CDR3. The V call is TRBV4-1, the J call TRBJ2-2; D is undetermined. The CDR3 is 17 amino acids. The germline V and J ends were trimmed by 0 bases and 4 bases, with 15 bases remaining between them. CDR1 MGHRA and CDR2 YSYEKL come from the germline V gene. The CDR3 nucleotides are TGCGCCAGCAGCCAAGAGGTTCGGGTAGGGTTCACCGGGGAGCTGTTTTTT. It encodes CASSQEVRVGFTGELFF.

The chain has TRBV7-9 and TRBJ1-2; TRBD1 matches 8 bases. V shed 2 bases and J 4 bases; nucleotides not matched to a gene: 9. The germline gives CDR1 SEHNR, CDR2 FQNEAQ (reference sequence). There are 16 residues in the CDR3. The CDR3 region has the DNA TGTGCCAGCAGCTTATCGACAGGGGACGGCCTCTATGGCTACACCTTC. Protein: CASSLSTGDGLYGYTF.

This clone was counted only a few times. The gene calls are TRBV5-1 and TRBJ1-1; D is unclear. Germline V CDR1 and CDR2: SGHRS, YFSETQ. Trimming stripped 0 bases from V and 6 bases from J, with 6 bases between. The CDR3 spans 12 residues. In nucleotides, the CDR3 is TGCGCCAGCAGCTTGGGGACGTCTGAAGCTTTCTTT. Translation gives CASSLGTSEAFF.

CDR3 DNA: TGTGCCAGCAGCTCACGGGACAGGGGTTACGAGCAGTACTTC. It encodes CASSSRDRGYEQYF. The chain combines TRBV7-9 with TRBJ2-7; 10 nucleotides line up with TRBD1. Germline assignment: CDR1 SEHNR and CDR2 FQNEAQ (reference sequence). The CDR3 is 14 residues long. V lost 4 bases and J lost 4; bases outside the gene matches: 4.

This sequence joins TRBV28 and TRBJ1-5; D gene uncertain. V lost 6 bases to trimming and J lost 6 bases, with 18 bases between them. The CDR3 extends over 15 amino acids. CDR1 MDHEN and CDR2 SYDVKM come from the germline V gene. The CDR3 DNA follows: TGTGCCAGCAGCACGACGGGGAGTACGGGTCAGCCCCAGCATTTT. The encoded protein is CASSTTGSTGQPQHF.

This chain links TRBV29-1 with TRBJ1-1, with D perhaps TRBD1 (6 bases). In germline, CDR1 is SQVTM, CDR2 ANQGSEA. The CDR3 covers 14 residues. The ends were cut back, 6 bases at V and 3 bases at J, with 17 bases in the middle. CDR3 DNA sequence: TGCAGCGTCGCAGAGGGGGAGGAGGACACTGAAGCTTTCTTT. Encoded protein: CSVAEGEEDTEAFF.

The chain links TRBV2 to TRBJ2-3, with 12 nucleotides matching TRBD2. Germline V CDR1 and CDR2: SNHLY, FYNNEI. The CDR3 totals 15 residues. Unmatched junction bases numbered 5, after V lost 6 bases and J lost 4 bases. This chain's CDR3 is CASRASGRAADTQYF. The CDR3 bases are TGTGCCAGCAGAGCTAGCGGGAGGGCCGCAGATACGCAGTATTTT.